Below, 8 T cell receptor beta chains from the same sample are listed, as sequenced in a study of cytotoxic CD8 clonotypes in ibrutinib-treated CLL. Here immunoSEQ multiplex PCR was the method, and the copy in TCRdb shows in-frame clones only, minus some. The sample carries 30,000 to 35,000 clones, roughly two thirds recorded once. The material sequenced was PBMCs, taken before ibrutinib treatment. These receptors were obtained from a human donor with chronic lymphocytic leukemia.

The chain couples TRBV30 to TRBJ2-7, with D possibly TRBD1 on 5 matching bases. The germline V and J ends were trimmed by 0 bases and 12 bases, with 15 bases remaining between them. The CDR3 consists of 12 residues. The germline gives CDR1 GTSNPN, CDR2 SVGIG (reference sequence). The CDR3 reads CAWSVTAGFRYF. The CDR3 coding sequence is TGTGCCTGGAGTGTTACAGCAGGGTTCCGGTACTTC.

The chain is built from TRBV28 and TRBJ2-7; D is unresolved. The CDR3 spans 15 residues. Germline V gives CDR1 MDHEN, CDR2 SYDVKM. The V end lost 3 bases, the J end lost 6 bases, and 18 bases lay between the germline ends. The CDR3 bases are TGTGCCAGCAGTTTGCGTAGTCCGGTCCTCCGCGAGCAGTACTTC. Translation gives CASSLRSPVLREQYF.

This rearrangement joins TRBV2 to TRBJ2-7, with D perhaps TRBD1 or TRBD2 (5 bases each). V was trimmed by 7 bases and J by 6 bases, leaving 16 bases between them. Germline assignment: CDR1 SNHLY and CDR2 FYNNEI. The CDR3 has 13 residues. The CDR3 DNA follows: TGTGCCAGCAAGCCGGGACGGGTGTCCGAGCAGTACTTC. Its protein is CASKPGRVSEQYF.

V is TRBV5-1 and J is TRBJ2-5; D might be TRBD1 or TRBD2, each matching 5 bases. Trimming pared 1 base from V and 5 bases from J, leaving 6 bases between. The CDR3 has 12 amino acids. CDR1 and CDR2 from the germline V gene are SGHRS and YFSETQ. The CDR3 nucleotides are TGCGCCAGCAGCTTGTGGGGGGAGACCCAGTACTTC. It specifies CASSLWGETQYF.

The genes are TRBV6-4 and TRBJ1-1, with D uncertain. Germline V gene sequence: CDR1 MRHNA, CDR2 SNTAGT. This CDR3 is built from 13 residues. The V end was cut by 6 bases, the J end by 8 bases, with 16 bases between. CDR3 nucleotide sequence: TGTGCCAGCAGGCTAACTTCCATGAACGAAGCTTTCTTT. This encodes CASRLTSMNEAFF.

CDR3 loop: CASSFDRKAGNTIYF. CDR3 DNA sequence: TGTGCCAGCAGTTTTGACAGGAAGGCTGGAAACACCATATATTTT. The rearrangement uses TRBV6-1 and TRBJ1-3, with D perhaps matching TRBD1 (6 bases). This CDR3 has 15 amino acids. Deletions cut 5 bases from V and 2 bases from J, with 13 bases between. Germline V lookup: CDR1 MNHNS, CDR2 SASEGT.

This clone has only a few counts. Other DNA variants within this sample encode the same CDR3. The chain recombines TRBV27 with TRBJ2-5, with a possible D match to TRBD2 (5 bases). V was clipped by 4 bases and J by 5 bases, with 17 bases between them. CDR1 is MNHEY and CDR2 is SMNVEV in the germline V gene (reference sequence). CDR3 size: 15 residues. CDR3 region: CASSSTGGPGETQYF. As DNA, the CDR3 is TGTGCCAGCAGTTCCACGGGCGGTCCGGGGGAGACCCAGTACTTC.

This clone was counted only a few times. V is TRBV2 and J is TRBJ2-7, with D uncertain. With 3 bases removed from V and 6 bases from J, the gap between germline ends came to 15 bases. Germline CDR1 and CDR2: SNHLY and FYNNEI. The CDR3 extends over 14 amino acids. The CDR3 nucleotides are TGTGCCAGCAGTGACCCTGGGTGGGTATTCGAGCAGTACTTC. It specifies CASSDPGWVFEQYF.